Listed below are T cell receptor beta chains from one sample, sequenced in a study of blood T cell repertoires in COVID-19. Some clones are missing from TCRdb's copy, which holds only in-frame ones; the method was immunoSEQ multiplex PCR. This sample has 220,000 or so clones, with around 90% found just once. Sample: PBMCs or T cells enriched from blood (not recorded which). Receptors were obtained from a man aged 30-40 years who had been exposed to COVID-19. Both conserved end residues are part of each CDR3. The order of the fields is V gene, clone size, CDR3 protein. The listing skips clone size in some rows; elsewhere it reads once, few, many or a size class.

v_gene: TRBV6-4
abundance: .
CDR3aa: CASSKGDRGGLIAFF

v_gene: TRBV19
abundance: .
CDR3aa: CASTTIGGRPEAFF

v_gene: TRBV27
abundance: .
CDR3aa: CASRDRPGTEAFF

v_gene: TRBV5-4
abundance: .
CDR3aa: CASSLGGQLNTEAFF

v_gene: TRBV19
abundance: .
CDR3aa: CASSVGLAGVSYEQYF

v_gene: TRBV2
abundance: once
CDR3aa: CASSVTEGARHGYTF

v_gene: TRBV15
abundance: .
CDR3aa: CATSEYGDTQYF

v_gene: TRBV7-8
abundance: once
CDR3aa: CASSPGLPGTEAFF

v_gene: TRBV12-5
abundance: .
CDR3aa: CASSGQIFGSYNEQFF

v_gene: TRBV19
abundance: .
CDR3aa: CASSSSAGGLAYEQYF

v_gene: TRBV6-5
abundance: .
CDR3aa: CASSYSGHARGYTF

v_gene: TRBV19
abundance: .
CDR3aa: CASSILAGGLFF

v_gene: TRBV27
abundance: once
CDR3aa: CASHGTHQETQYF

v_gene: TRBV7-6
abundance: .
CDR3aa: CASRPGLAGGLGTQQYF

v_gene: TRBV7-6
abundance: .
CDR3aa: CATMLRPGGGSEQFF

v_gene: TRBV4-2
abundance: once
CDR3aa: CASSQWGGSNEQFF

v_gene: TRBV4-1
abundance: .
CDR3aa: CASSQGVIGTGTSYEQYF

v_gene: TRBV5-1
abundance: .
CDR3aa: CASSLASGAGGPLKTQYF

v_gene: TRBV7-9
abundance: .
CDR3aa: CASSARSSTDTQYF

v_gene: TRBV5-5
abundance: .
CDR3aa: CASNREGGIEAFF